A selection of T cell receptor beta chains follows, all from one sample in a study of identical twins. TCRdb re-called the 5' RACE reads with MiXCR, one entry per CDR3 protein. The sample gives roughly 630,000 distinct CDR3 sequences, 7% to 7.5% of which show up once; over 1.5% is in the top ten. In addition, the sample was reused for a study of yellow fever vaccine responses in identical twins.

The sample comprised PBMCs. These receptor sequences come from a woman aged 18-29 years in good health. The CDR3 runs from the conserved cysteine through the conserved F or W. A D gene is named only where the DNA matches it firmly. Rows may omit the clone size; those that give it use once, few, many or a size class.

17	TRBJ2-2	TRBV11-2	.	.	CASSYRLELGDTGELFF	TGTGCCAGCAGCTATCGCCTTGAGTTGGGAGATACCGGGGAGCTGTTTTTT
15	TRBJ2-1	TRBV5-5	many	TRBD1	CASSTGTGIYNEQFF	TGTGCCAGCAGCACCGGGACAGGGATCTACAATGAGCAGTTCTTC
15	TRBJ2-3	TRBV20-1	few	.	CSARAPTQHSDTQYF	TGCAGTGCTAGAGCTCCCACCCAGCACTCAGATACGCAGTATTTT
14	TRBJ2-7	TRBV7-2	few	.	CASSVRAPAFEQYF	TGTGCCAGCAGCGTCCGGGCTCCAGCGTTCGAGCAGTACTTC
16	TRBJ2-2	TRBV7-8	few	.	CASSLGGGLVPGELFF	TGTGCCAGCAGCTTAGGGGGGGGGCTGGTCCCCGGGGAGCTGTTTTTT
15	TRBJ1-4	TRBV9	.	.	CASRDTEGYNEKLFF	TGTGCCAGCAGAGACACGGAGGGGTATAATGAAAAACTGTTTTTT
15	TRBJ2-5	TRBV28	.	TRBD1	CASSWGTGISETQYF	TGTGCCAGCAGTTGGGGGACAGGGATTTCAGAGACCCAGTACTTC
16	TRBJ2-1	TRBV5-1	.	.	CASSSLTSRKKNEQFF	TGCGCCAGCAGCTCACTGACTAGTCGTAAGAAAAATGAGCAGTTCTTC
13	TRBJ1-6	TRBV4-1	many	.	CASSQVGVSPLHF	TGCGCCAGCAGCCAAGTAGGGGTTTCACCCCTCCACTTT
15	TRBJ2-7	TRBV5-5	.	.	CASTPKWDNSYEQYF	TGTGCCAGCACTCCCAAATGGGACAATTCCTACGAGCAGTACTTC
14	TRBJ2-1	TRBV12-3/TRBV12-4	few	TRBD2	CASSTTSLWNEQFF	TGTGCCAGCAGTACGACTAGCTTGTGGAATGAGCAGTTCTTC
12	TRBJ2-1	TRBV20-1	few	.	CSVIHSYNEQFF	TGCAGTGTCATTCACTCCTACAATGAGCAGTTCTTC
15	TRBJ2-4	TRBV7-9	many	TRBD2	CASSLAGGTKNIQYF	TGTGCCAGCAGCTTAGCGGGGGGGACCAAAAACATTCAGTACTTC
12	TRBJ2-7	TRBV15	.	.	CATSREYYEQYF	TGTGCCACCAGCAGAGAATACTACGAGCAGTACTTC
17	TRBJ2-1	TRBV7-2	few	TRBD2	CASAPRGTSGGHNEQFF	TGTGCCAGCGCCCCCCGGGGGACTAGCGGGGGGCACAATGAGCAGTTCTTC
12	TRBJ2-7	TRBV14	.	.	CASSQMGAEQYF	TGTGCCAGCAGCCAAATGGGAGCCGAGCAGTACTTC
15	TRBJ1-6	TRBV7-6	few	.	CASSLEDSHNSPLHF	TGTGCCAGCAGCTTAGAGGACAGCCATAATTCACCCCTCCACTTT
14	TRBJ2-5	TRBV5-1	many	.	CASSALGGQETQYF	TGCGCCAGCAGCGCGCTAGGAGGCCAAGAGACCCAGTACTTC
14	TRBJ1-2	TRBV12-3/TRBV12-4	.	.	CASTLVQANYGYTF	TGTGCCAGCACCCTCGTGCAGGCCAACTATGGCTACACCTTC
15	TRBJ2-1	TRBV5-1	many	.	CASSATSYTYNEQFF	TGCGCCAGCAGTGCGACTAGTTACACCTACAATGAGCAGTTCTTC